The 10 T cell receptor beta chains below were found in one sample sequenced in a study of technical replicates of blood from a few donors. Here immunoSEQ multiplex PCR was the method, and the copy in TCRdb shows in-frame clones only, minus some. The repertoire includes tens of thousands of clones, approximately 96% of them detected once, and more than 0.15% sits in the top ten. Sequenced material: T cells isolated from PBMCs. These receptors all come from a human donor in good health.

The chain recombines TRBV5-1 with TRBJ1-1, with D hard to call. The CDR3 runs to 13 residues. Germline V CDR1 and CDR2: SGHRS, YFSETQ. V lost 1 base to trimming and J lost 1 base, with 5 bases between them. This CDR3 reads CASSLRENTEAFF. Here the CDR3 DNA reads TGCGCCAGCAGCTTGAGAGAGAACACTGAAGCTTTCTTT.

In DNA, the CDR3 is TGTGCCTGGACCCTCGCCACGGGACAGACTCTGGATGAGCAGTACTTC. Translation gives CAWTLATGQTLDEQYF. The chain employs TRBV30 and TRBJ2-7; TRBD1 aligns across 7 bases. V was clipped by 4 bases and J by 7 bases; unmatched bases: 19. The V gene's germline CDR1 is GTSNPN and CDR2 SVGIG (reference sequence). CDR3 length equals 16 residues.

The rearrangement joins TRBV28 to TRBJ1-2; 9 bases map to TRBD1. CDR3 length: 18 amino acids. Germline CDR1 and CDR2: MDHEN and SYDVKM. V shed 3 bases, J shed 5 bases, and the junction held 16 bases outside the gene matches. The CDR3 here is CASSLTTGLGQGVYGYTF. In nucleotides, the CDR3 is TGTGCCAGCAGTTTGACCACGGGTCTGGGACAGGGTGTTTATGGCTACACCTTC.

This clone has just a few counts. V gene TRBV7-9 combines with J gene TRBJ1-2; D unclear. The CDR3 spans 15 residues. Germline V lookup: CDR1 SEHNR, CDR2 FQNEAQ (reference sequence). V shed 8 bases and J shed 0 bases, with 16 bases lying between them. CDR3 nucleotide sequence: TGTGCCAGCCAAAAATTTCATGTTGCTAACTATGGCTACACCTTC. The encoded protein is CASQKFHVANYGYTF.

This chain connects TRBV11-3 to TRBJ2-7; tentatively, D is TRBD2 (5 bases). The V and J ends lost 0 bases and 0 bases respectively, with 12 bases between them. The V gene's germline CDR1 is SGHNT and CDR2 YENEEA. This CDR3 comprises 16 residues. The CDR3 DNA is TGTGCCAGCAGCTTAGATAGCGCCGCGGGCTCCTACGAGCAGTACTTC. It encodes CASSLDSAAGSYEQYF.

J is TRBJ1-1 and V is TRBV5-6; maybe TRBD1 (5 bases). The V end was cut by 0 bases, the J end by 5 bases, with 14 bases between. The CDR3 is 15 amino acids. CDR1 and CDR2 from the germline V gene are SGHDT and YYEEEE. Written as DNA, the CDR3 is TGTGCCAGCAGCTTGGCCTGGGGCAGAAGGACTGAAGCTTTCTTT. Its translation is CASSLAWGRRTEAFF.

The V gene is TRBV5-1, the J gene TRBJ2-2, with 9 bases that match TRBD1. Looked up from germline, CDR1 is SGHRS and CDR2 is YFSETQ. V lost 7 bases, J lost 1 base, and 8 bases stayed unmatched. The CDR3 contains 16 residues. The CDR3 loop reads CASRNQGQGNTGELFF. The CDR3 DNA is TGCGCCAGCCGAAATCAGGGACAGGGGAACACCGGGGAGCTGTTTTTT.

The V gene is TRBV5-1, the J gene TRBJ2-1; 15 bases map to TRBD2. The trim removed 3 bases at V and 9 bases at J, leaving 4 bases unmatched. There are 15 residues in the CDR3. Germline loops: CDR1 SGHRS, CDR2 YFSETQ. For the CDR3, the DNA is TGCGCCAGCAGCTCGGGACTAGCGGGAGGAGGTGAGCAGTTCTTC. Amino acids: CASSSGLAGGGEQFF.

This chain joins TRBV7-9 and TRBJ1-2; 7 nucleotides agree with TRBD1. V trimming: 7 bases; J trimming: 5 bases; junction bases outside the gene matches: 13. CDR1 and CDR2 (germline): SEHNR, FQNEAQ (reference sequence). This CDR3 region has 15 residues. The CDR3 nucleotides read TGTGCCAGCACCGTGGGACAGCCAATAACTTATGGCTACACCTTC. As protein: CASTVGQPITYGYTF. Full variable domain (remainder filled in from reference TRBV7-9 and TRBJ1-2): DTGVSQNPRHKITKRGQNVTFRCDPISEHNRLYWYRQTLGQGPEFLTYFQNEAQLEKSRLLSDRFSAERPKGSFSTLEIQRTEQGDSAMYLCASTVGQPITYGYTFGSGTRLTVV.

The chain is built from TRBV5-1 and TRBJ1-3; D possibly corresponds to TRBD1 (6 bases). The V gene lost 0 bases and the J gene lost 2 bases, with 9 bases spanning the gap. Germline V lookup: CDR1 SGHRS, CDR2 YFSETQ. The length of the CDR3 is 15 residues. The CDR3 here is CASSLAGGPGNTIYF. CDR3 nucleotides: TGCGCCAGCAGCTTGGCGGGGGGCCCTGGAAACACCATATATTTT.